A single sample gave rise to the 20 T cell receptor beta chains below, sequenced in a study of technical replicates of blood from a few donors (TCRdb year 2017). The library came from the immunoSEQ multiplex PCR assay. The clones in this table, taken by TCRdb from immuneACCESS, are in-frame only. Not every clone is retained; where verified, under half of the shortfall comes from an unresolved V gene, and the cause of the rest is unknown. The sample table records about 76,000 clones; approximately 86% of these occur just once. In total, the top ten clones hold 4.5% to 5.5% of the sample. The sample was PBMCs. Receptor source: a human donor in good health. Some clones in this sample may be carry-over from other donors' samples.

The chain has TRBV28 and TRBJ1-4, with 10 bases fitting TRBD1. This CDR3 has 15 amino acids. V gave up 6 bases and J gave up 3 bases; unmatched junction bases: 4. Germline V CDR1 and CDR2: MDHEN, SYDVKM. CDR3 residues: CASSPGTGANEKLFF. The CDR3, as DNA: TGTGCCAGCAGCCCAGGGACAGGGGCTAATGAAAAACTGTTTTTT.

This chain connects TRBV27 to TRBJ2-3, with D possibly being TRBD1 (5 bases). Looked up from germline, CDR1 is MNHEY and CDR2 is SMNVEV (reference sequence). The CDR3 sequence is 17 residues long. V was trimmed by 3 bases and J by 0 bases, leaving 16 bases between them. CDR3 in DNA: TGTGCCAGCAGTTTTAGGCCTACAGGTTTTAGCACAGATACGCAGTATTTT. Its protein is CASSFRPTGFSTDTQYF.

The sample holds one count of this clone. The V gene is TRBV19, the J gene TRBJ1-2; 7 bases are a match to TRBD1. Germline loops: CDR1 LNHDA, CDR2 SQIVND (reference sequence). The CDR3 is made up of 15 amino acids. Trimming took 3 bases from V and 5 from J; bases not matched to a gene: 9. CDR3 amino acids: CASSMRRDSEYGYTF. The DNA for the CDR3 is TGTGCCAGTAGTATGAGGCGGGACAGCGAGTATGGCTACACCTTC.

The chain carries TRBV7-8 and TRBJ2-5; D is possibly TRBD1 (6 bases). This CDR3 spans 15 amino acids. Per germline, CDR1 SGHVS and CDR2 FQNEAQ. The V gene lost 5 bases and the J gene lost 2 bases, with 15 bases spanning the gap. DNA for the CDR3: TGTGCCAGCAGCCCCCAAATGGACAGACAAGAGACCCAGTACTTC. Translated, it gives CASSPQMDRQETQYF.

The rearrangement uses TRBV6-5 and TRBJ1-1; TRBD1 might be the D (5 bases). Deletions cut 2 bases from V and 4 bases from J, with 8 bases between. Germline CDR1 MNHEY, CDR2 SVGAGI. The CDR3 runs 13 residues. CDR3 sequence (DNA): TGTGCCAGCAGTTACGCCAGGGTCACTGAAGCTTTCTTT. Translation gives CASSYARVTEAFF.

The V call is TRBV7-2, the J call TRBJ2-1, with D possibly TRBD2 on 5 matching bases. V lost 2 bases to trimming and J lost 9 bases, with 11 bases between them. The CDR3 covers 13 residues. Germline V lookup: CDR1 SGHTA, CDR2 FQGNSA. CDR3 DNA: TGTGCCAGCAGCTTATACACGGAGGCTGAGCAGTTCTTC. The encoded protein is CASSLYTEAEQFF. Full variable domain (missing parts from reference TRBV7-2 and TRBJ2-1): GAGVSQSPSNKVTEKGKDVELRCDPISGHTALYWYRQSLGQGLEFLIYFQGNSAPDKSGLPSDRFSAERTGGSVSTLTIQRTQQEDSAVYLCASSLYTEAEQFFGPGTRLTVL.

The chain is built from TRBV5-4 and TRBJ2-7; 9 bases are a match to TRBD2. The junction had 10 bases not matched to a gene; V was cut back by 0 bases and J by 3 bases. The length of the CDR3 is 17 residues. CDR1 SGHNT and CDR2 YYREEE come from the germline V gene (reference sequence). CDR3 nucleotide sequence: TGTGCCAGCAGCTTGGGAGATGGCGGGAGGGCCCACTACGAGCAGTACTTC. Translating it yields CASSLGDGGRAHYEQYF.

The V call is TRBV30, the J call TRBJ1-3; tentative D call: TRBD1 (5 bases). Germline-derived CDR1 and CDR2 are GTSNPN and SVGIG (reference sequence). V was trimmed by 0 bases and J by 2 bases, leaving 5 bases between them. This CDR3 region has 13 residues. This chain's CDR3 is CAWSVGAGNTIYF. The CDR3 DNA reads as TGTGCCTGGAGTGTAGGGGCTGGAAACACCATATATTTT.

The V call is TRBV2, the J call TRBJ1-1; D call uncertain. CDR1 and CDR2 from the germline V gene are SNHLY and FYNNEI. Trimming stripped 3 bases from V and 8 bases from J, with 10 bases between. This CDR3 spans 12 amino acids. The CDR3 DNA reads TGTGCCAGCAGTGATCAGGTTTCCGAAGCTTTCTTT. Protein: CASSDQVSEAFF.

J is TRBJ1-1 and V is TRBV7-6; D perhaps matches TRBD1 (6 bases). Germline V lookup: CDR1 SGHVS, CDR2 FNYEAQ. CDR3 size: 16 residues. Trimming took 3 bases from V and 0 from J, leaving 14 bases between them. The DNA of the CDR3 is TGTGCCAGCAGCTTGACGTGGGGACAAATGAACACTGAAGCTTTCTTT. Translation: CASSLTWGQMNTEAFF.

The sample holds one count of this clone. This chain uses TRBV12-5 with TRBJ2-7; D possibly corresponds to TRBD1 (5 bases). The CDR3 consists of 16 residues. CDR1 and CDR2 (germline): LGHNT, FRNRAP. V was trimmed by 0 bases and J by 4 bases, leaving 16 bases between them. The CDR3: CASGLVLGRVGYEQYF. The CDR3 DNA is TGTGCTAGTGGTTTGGTACTCGGCAGGGTCGGTTACGAGCAGTACTTC.

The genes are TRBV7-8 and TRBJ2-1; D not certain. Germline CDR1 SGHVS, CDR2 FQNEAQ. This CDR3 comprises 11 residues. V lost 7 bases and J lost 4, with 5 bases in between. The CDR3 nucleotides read TGTGCCAGCACCCTATACAATGAGCAGTTCTTC. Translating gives CASTLYNEQFF.

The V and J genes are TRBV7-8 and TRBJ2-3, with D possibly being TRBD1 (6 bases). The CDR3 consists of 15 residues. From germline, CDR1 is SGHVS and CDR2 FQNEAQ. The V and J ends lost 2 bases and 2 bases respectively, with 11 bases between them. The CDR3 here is CASSLRAGATDTQYF. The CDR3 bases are TGTGCCAGCAGCTTAAGAGCAGGGGCCACAGATACGCAGTATTTT.

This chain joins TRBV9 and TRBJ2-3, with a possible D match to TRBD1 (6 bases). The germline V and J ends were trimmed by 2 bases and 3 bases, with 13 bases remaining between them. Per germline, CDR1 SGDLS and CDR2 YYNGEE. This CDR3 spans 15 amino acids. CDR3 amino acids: CASSVRSTGTDTQYF. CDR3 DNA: TGTGCCAGCAGCGTCCGTTCTACAGGGACAGATACGCAGTATTTT.

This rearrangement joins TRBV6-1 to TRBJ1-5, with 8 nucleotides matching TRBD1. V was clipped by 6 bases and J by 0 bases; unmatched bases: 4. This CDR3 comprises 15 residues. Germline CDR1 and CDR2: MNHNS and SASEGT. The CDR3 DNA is TGTGCCAGCAGAGACAGGGGCGTTAGCAATCAGCCCCAGCATTTT. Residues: CASRDRGVSNQPQHF.

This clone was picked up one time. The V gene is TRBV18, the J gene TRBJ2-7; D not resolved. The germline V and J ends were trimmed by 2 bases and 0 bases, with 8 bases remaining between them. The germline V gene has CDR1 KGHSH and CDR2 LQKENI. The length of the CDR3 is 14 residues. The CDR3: CASSPLQSSYEQYF. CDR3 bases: TGTGCCAGCTCACCATTACAGAGCTCCTACGAGCAGTACTTC.

As DNA, the CDR3 is TGTGCCAGCAGTCCGCCGACAGAAACCTACGAGCAGTACTTC. It yields the protein CASSPPTETYEQYF. The chain is built from TRBV28 and TRBJ2-7; perhaps TRBD1 as D (5 bases). V gave up 5 bases and J gave up 2 bases, with 13 bases separating them. Germline CDR1 is MDHEN and CDR2 is SYDVKM. The CDR3 runs 14 residues.

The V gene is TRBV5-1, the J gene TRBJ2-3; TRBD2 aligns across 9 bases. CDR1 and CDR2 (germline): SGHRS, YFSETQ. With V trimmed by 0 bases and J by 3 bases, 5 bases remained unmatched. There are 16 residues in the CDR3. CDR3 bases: TGCGCCAGCAGCTTGGGGACTAGCGCGGGGACAGATACGCAGTATTTT. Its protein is CASSLGTSAGTDTQYF.

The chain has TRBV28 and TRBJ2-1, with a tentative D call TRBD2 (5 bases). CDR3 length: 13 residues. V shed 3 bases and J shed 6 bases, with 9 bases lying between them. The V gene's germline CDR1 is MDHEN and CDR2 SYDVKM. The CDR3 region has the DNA TGTGCCAGCAGTTTTGACGGGGTCAATGAGCAGTTCTTC. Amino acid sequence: CASSFDGVNEQFF.

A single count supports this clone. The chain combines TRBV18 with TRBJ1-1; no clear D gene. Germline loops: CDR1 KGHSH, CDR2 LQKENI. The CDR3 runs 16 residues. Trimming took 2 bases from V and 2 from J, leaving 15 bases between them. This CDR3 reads CASSPMGITGNTEAFF. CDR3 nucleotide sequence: TGTGCCAGCTCACCAATGGGTATAACGGGAAACACTGAAGCTTTCTTT. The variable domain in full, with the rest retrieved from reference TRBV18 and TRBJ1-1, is NAGVMQNPRHLVRRRGQEARLRCSPMKGHSHVYWYRQLPEEGLKFMVYLQKENIIDESGMPKERFSAEFPKEGPSILRIQQVVRGDSAAYFCASSPMGITGNTEAFFGQGTRLTVV.